One TCR beta chain is described in this entry. The target antigen is unknown. The TCR beta library used iRepertoire HTBI primers with Arm-PCR amplification of CDR3. TCRdb re-called the multiplex PCR reads with MiXCR, one entry per CDR3 protein. The table has a few hundred thousand distinct CDR3 sequences, roughly a fifth seen once. Regarding time point: persistent/refractory GD, antithyroid drugs over 5 years with positive TRAb. PBMC-extracted RNA yielded the TCR library. These data belong to a study of regulatory T cells in long-lasting Graves disease. Study-wide findings and caveats: Those with persistent Graves' had less TCR diversity than newly diagnosed patients. Among the persistent patients, approximately 2,900 public clonotypes were shared, more than the 950 to 1,000 shared among new patients.

The sample here was peripheral blood mononuclear cells (PBMCs), taken when the disease was refractory, from a patient treated with antithyroid drugs. The source is a female donor with Graves disease.

CDR3 loop: CATSRGGDTHQYF. The DNA for the CDR3 is TGTGCCACCAGCAGAGGAGGGGACACCCATCAGTACTTC. V and J are TRBV15 and TRBJ2-4; possible D gene TRBD1, 6 bases. Trimming cost V 1 base and J 12 bases, with 13 bases left between them. Looked up from germline, CDR1 is LNHNV and CDR2 is YYDKDF (reference sequence). There are 13 residues in the CDR3.